This T cell receptor beta chain originates from a study of type 1 and type 2 diabetes patients. Trimming took 2 bases from V and 2 from J, leaving 13 bases between them. Germline lookup yields CDR1 LNHNV and CDR2 YYDKDF (reference sequence). The CDR3 consists of 16 residues. The table lists this clonotype with a few counts. PCR was run on genomic DNA. The TCR beta CDR3 region was amplified using 30 forward and 13 reverse primers. TCRdb itself ran the multiplex PCR reads through MiXCR, one entry per CDR3 protein. The sample has fewer than 300,000 distinct CDR3 sequences, around 47% seen once. This chain uses TRBV15 with TRBJ1-5; a weak D match, TRBD1 (6 bases). The sample was peripheral blood mononuclear cells (PBMCs). The source of this sequence is a young man with type 2 diabetes. The CDR3 here is CATSRYRVMGNQPQHF. In DNA form, the CDR3 reads TGTGCCACCAGCAGATACAGGGTTATGGGCAATCAGCCCCAGCATTTT.